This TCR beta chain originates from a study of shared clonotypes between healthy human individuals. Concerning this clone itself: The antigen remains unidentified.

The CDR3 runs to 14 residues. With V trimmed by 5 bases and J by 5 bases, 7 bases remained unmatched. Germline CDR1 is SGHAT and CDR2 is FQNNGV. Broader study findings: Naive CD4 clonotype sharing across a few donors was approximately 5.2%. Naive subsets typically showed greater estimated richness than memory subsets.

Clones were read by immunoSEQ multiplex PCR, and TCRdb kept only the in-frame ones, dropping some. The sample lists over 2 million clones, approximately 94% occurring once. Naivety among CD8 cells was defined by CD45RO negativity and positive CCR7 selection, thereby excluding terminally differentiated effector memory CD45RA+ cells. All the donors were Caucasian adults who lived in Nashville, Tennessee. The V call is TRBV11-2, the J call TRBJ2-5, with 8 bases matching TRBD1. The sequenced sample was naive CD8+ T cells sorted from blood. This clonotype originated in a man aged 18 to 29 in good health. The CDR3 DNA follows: TGTGCCAGCAGCCTCTGGACAGGGAGGGAGACCCAGTACTTC. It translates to CASSLWTGRETQYF. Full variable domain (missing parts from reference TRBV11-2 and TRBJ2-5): EAGVAQSPRYKIIEKRQSVAFWCNPISGHATLYWYQQILGQGPKLLIQFQNNGVVDDSQLPKDRFSAERLKGVDSTLKIQPAKLEDSAVYLCASSLWTGRETQYFGPGTRLLVL.